This entry is about one T cell receptor beta chain. Antigen unknown. This sample is drawn from a study of post-analysis software for immune sequencing data. The overall study: Relapsing-remitting, secondary progressive and progressive-relapsing courses of multiple sclerosis were included. Study-level results: There was significantly lower normalized Chao1 diversity in multiple sclerosis patients than in controls. By F measure, strong co-clustering occurred among samples prepared in the same batch. Among roughly 5 TRBV segments more frequent in patients than controls were TRBV5-6, TRBV5-1 and TRBV20-1.

Trimming shortened V by 6 bases and J by 2 bases, and 17 bases separated the two germline ends. Germline-derived CDR1 and CDR2 are MNHNS and SASEGT. The CDR3 has 15 amino acids. Unique molecular identifiers tagged the TCR beta cDNA libraries. Yield was 450,000 to 650,000 cDNA molecules from around 1 to 9.1 million T cells. Using its own MiXCR run on the PCR reads, TCRdb lists one record per CDR3 protein. The table lists 750,000 to 950,000 distinct CDR3 sequences, approximately 57% of them singletons. V gene TRBV6-1 combines with J gene TRBJ2-7; possible D gene TRBD2, 7 bases. The sequenced sample was blood. The source of this sequence is a girl aged 10 to 17 with multiple sclerosis. The CDR3 spells CASSPRGAGAYEQYF. The CDR3, as DNA: TGTGCCAGCAGCCCACGGGGGGCCGGCGCCTACGAGCAGTACTTC.